The 16 T cell receptor beta chains presented below share a single source sample, sequenced in a study of T cells in localized non-small cell lung cancer. Profiled with immunoSEQ multiplex PCR; TCRdb holds only in-frame clones, not every one. Among tens of thousands of clones listed, almost 90% were seen once. The sample in question was peripheral blood, obtained before any cancer treatment. The receptors shown here come from a woman aged 40-69 years with stage I lung adenocarcinoma.

The rearrangement links TRBV2 to TRBJ2-1, with 9 bases lining up with TRBD2. V lost 4 bases to trimming and J lost 9 bases; unmatched junction nucleotides: 16. Germline values: CDR1 SNHLY, CDR2 FYNNEI. The CDR3 is made up of 17 amino acids. The CDR3 DNA reads as TGTGCCAGCAGTGGTAAAGGCGCGGGGGGGGCCTGGAGTGAGCAGTTCTTC. Protein: CASSGKGAGGAWSEQFF.

The rearrangement links TRBV6-1 to TRBJ1-5, with a weak D call TRBD1 (6 bases). V lost 2 bases and J lost 0, with 11 bases in between. CDR1 is MNHNS, CDR2 SASEGT, per germline. This CDR3 region has 16 residues. CDR3 sequence: CASSEMGHYSNQPQHF. Written as DNA, the CDR3 is TGTGCCAGCAGTGAAATGGGACACTATAGCAATCAGCCCCAGCATTTT.

This chain joins TRBV5-5 and TRBJ2-7, with D perhaps given as TRBD1 or TRBD2 (6 bases each). Germline-derived CDR1 and CDR2 are SGHKS and YYEKEE (reference sequence). Trimming left V 2 bases short and J 4 bases short, with 10 bases between. This CDR3 region has 13 residues. This CDR3 is CASSLGGKYEQYF. In DNA form, the CDR3 reads TGTGCCAGCAGCTTAGGGGGGAAGTACGAGCAGTACTTC. Full variable domain (rest looked up from reference TRBV5-5 and TRBJ2-7): DAGVTQSPTHLIKTRGQQVTLRCSPISGHKSVSWYQQVLGQGPQFIFQYYEKEERGRGNFPDRFSARQFPNYSSELNVNALLLGDSALYLCASSLGGKYEQYFGPGTRLTVT.

This sequence joins TRBV9 and TRBJ1-3; D remains unclear. CDR3 size: 12 residues. Germline lookup yields CDR1 SGDLS and CDR2 YYNGEE. Trimming removed 3 bases from V and 0 bases from J, with 1 base in between. CDR3 coding DNA: TGTGCCAGCAGCGACTCTGGAAACACCATATATTTT. Its protein product is CASSDSGNTIYF.

V gene TRBV6-6 combines with J gene TRBJ1-1; 7 bases match TRBD1. This CDR3 has 14 residues. In germline, CDR1 is MNHNY, CDR2 SVGAGI (reference sequence). J was trimmed by 0 bases and V by 6 bases; bases with no gene match: 4. Written as DNA, the CDR3 is TGTGCCAGCAGCCGGGACAGCATGAACACTGAAGCTTTCTTT. This encodes CASSRDSMNTEAFF.

The J gene is TRBJ2-5, the V gene TRBV7-2; unclear D gene. The end of the DNA aligns better with TRBJ2-7, so the J call may be wrong. Germline lookup yields CDR1 SGHTA and CDR2 FQGNSA. The CDR3 has 13 amino acids. CDR3 loop: CASSLDQYYEQYF. The CDR3 DNA reads as TGTGCCAGCAGCTTAGATCAATACTACGAGCAGTACTTC.

The CDR3 coding sequence is TGTGCCAGCAGTGACCAGGGGACTAACTATGGCTACACCTTC. Translating gives CASSDQGTNYGYTF. This chain links TRBV2 with TRBJ1-2; maybe TRBD1 (6 bases). The CDR3 is made up of 14 amino acids. The germline CDR1 and CDR2 sequences are SNHLY and FYNNEI. Trimming removed 3 bases from V and 0 bases from J, with 8 bases in between.

The chain recombines TRBV5-6 with TRBJ2-2; possible D gene TRBD2, 6 bases. The CDR3 spans 15 residues. CDR1 is SGHDT, CDR2 YYEEEE, per germline. V was cut by 0 bases and J by 1 base, with 7 bases left in between. This CDR3 reads CASSLGRGNTGELFF. Written as DNA, the CDR3 is TGTGCCAGCAGCTTGGGGCGGGGGAACACCGGGGAGCTGTTTTTT.

This chain uses TRBV6-5 with TRBJ2-5, with TRBD1 as a possible D gene (6 bases). The CDR3 consists of 13 residues. CDR1 is MNHEY, CDR2 SVGAGI, per germline. The ends were cut back, 2 bases at V and 7 bases at J, with 11 bases in the middle. CDR3 residues: CASSYDRFGTQYF. The CDR3 nucleotides are TGTGCCAGCAGTTACGACAGGTTCGGGACCCAGTACTTC.

The J gene is TRBJ2-1, the V gene TRBV9, with 7 bases fitting TRBD2. Germline V CDR1 and CDR2: SGDLS, YYNGEE. The CDR3 contains 16 residues. Losses at the gene ends were 0 bases for V and 10 bases for J; bases not matched to a gene: 13. The CDR3 DNA sequence: TGTGCCAGCAGCGTAGAAAGGGCGGGAGATAAGGTAGAGCAGTTCTTC. The encoded protein is CASSVERAGDKVEQFF.

The gene calls are TRBV7-3 and TRBJ1-1; 9 nucleotides line up with TRBD1. V shed 5 bases and J 1 base; nucleotides not matched to a gene: 5. This CDR3 comprises 15 residues. Looked up from germline, CDR1 is SGHTA and CDR2 is FQGTGA. The CDR3 nucleotides are TGTGCCAGCAGCAAACAGGGGGCGACGAACACTGAAGCTTTCTTT. Its translation is CASSKQGATNTEAFF.

The chain joins TRBV2 to TRBJ1-5, with D possibly matching TRBD1 (6 bases). The germline V gene encodes CDR1 SNHLY and CDR2 FYNNEI. The V end lost 3 bases, the J end lost 4 bases, and 13 bases lay between the germline ends. The CDR3 extends over 15 amino acids. The CDR3 DNA sequence: TGTGCCAGCAGTGAGGGACACCCGCGTAATCAGCCCCAGCATTTT. Translating gives CASSEGHPRNQPQHF.

The chain uses TRBV4-3 and TRBJ1-2, with a tentative D call TRBD1 (6 bases). The CDR3 sequence is 14 residues long. Germline V lookup: CDR1 LGHNA, CDR2 YSLEER. V shed 3 bases and J shed 8 bases, with 16 bases lying between them. As DNA, the CDR3 is TGCGCCAGCAGCCACGATCTACAGGGTTGGGGCTACACCTTC. This translates into CASSHDLQGWGYTF.

The rearrangement links TRBV6-4 to TRBJ2-7, with unresolved D. This CDR3 is 14 amino acids long. The germline gives CDR1 MRHNA, CDR2 SNTAGT. The ends were cut back, 2 bases at V and 0 bases at J, with 8 bases in the middle. The CDR3 region is CASSDIYHSYEQYF. Here the CDR3 DNA reads TGTGCCAGCAGTGACATATACCACTCCTACGAGCAGTACTTC.

The chain joins TRBV19 to TRBJ2-7; D call uncertain. Trimming pared 3 bases from V and 2 bases from J, leaving 14 bases between. The CDR3 totals 15 residues. Germline CDR1 reads LNHDA; CDR2 reads SQIVND (reference sequence). CDR3 protein: CASSMGPGKAYEQYF. The DNA of the CDR3 is TGTGCCAGTAGTATGGGTCCGGGCAAGGCCTACGAGCAGTACTTC.

The chain links TRBV10-1 to TRBJ2-7; TRBD1 matches 10 bases. With V trimmed by 6 bases and J by 7 bases, 9 bases remained unmatched. CDR3 length: 14 residues. Germline-derived CDR1 and CDR2 are WNHNN and SYGVQD (reference sequence). The CDR3 bases are TGCGCCAGCAGAACCGGGACAGGGGCGGTTGAGCAGTACTTC. It specifies CASRTGTGAVEQYF.